This T cell receptor (beta chain) was recorded in a study of T cell responses to AZD1222 COVID-19 vaccine. Study-level results: Repertoires were obtained solely post-peak T cell response. Elevations in Spike-specific TCR breadth and depth followed administration of two AZD1222 doses. Females made up more of the donors, who were largely white British, and clonal diversity may have come out too low.

In regard to this clone: Its antigen remains unidentified.

The germline CDR1 and CDR2 sequences are SNHLY and FYNNEI. Trimming removed 4 bases from V and 1 base from J; junction bases left unmatched: 3. CDR3 size: 15 residues. TCRdb's table, derived via immunoSEQ multiplex PCR, lists solely in-frame clones and lacks some. Counted here are 90,000 to 130,000 clones, more than 70% occurring once; the ten biggest clones make up about 3%. V usage is TRBV2 and J usage is TRBJ2-5; 10 positions match TRBD2. The clonotype originates from an adult in good health. The specimen was peripheral blood, collected on day 0 of MenACWY control vaccination. Here the CDR3 reads CASSVSSGGQETQYF. CDR3 DNA: TGTGCCAGCAGTGTGTCTAGCGGGGGCCAAGAGACCCAGTACTTC.